This passage covers 29 T cell receptor beta chains from one sample sequenced in a study of blood T cell repertoires in COVID-19 (dated by TCRdb to the early 2020s). The library was generated by the immunoSEQ multiplex PCR assay. The table comes from immuneACCESS by way of TCRdb, which keeps in-frame sequences with V and J called. Part of the clones is missing from these tables; in studies checked, under half for an unresolved V gene and the rest for unknown reasons. The sample table records about 120,000 clones; around 80% of these occur just once. Around 6.6% of the sample goes to the ten largest clones. Sequenced input: peripheral blood. The receptors were sampled from an older man with acute or convalescent COVID-19.

The chain combines TRBV3-1 (or the pseudogene TRBV3-2) with TRBJ1-2, with unresolved D. In germline, CDR1 is LGHDT, CDR2 YNNKEL (reference sequence). This CDR3 has 17 residues. Trimming took 1 base from V and 5 from J, leaving 20 bases between them. CDR3: CASSQAPRNPTGYGYTF. CDR3 sequence (DNA): TGTGCCAGCAGCCAAGCCCCGAGGAATCCTACCGGTTATGGCTACACCTTC.

The chain links TRBV5-4 to TRBJ2-4; 10 positions agree with TRBD2. The CDR3 runs 17 residues. CDR1 and CDR2 from the germline V gene are SGHNT and YYREEE (reference sequence). V lost 0 bases to trimming and J lost 8 bases; unmatched junction nucleotides: 11. The CDR3 loop reads CASSLALGSGRSDIQYF. CDR3 nucleotides: TGTGCCAGCAGCTTGGCCTTGGGTAGCGGGAGGTCTGACATTCAGTACTTC. Complete variable domain (other parts from reference TRBV5-4 and TRBJ2-4): ETGVTQSPTHLIKTRGQQVTLRCSSQSGHNTVSWYQQALGQGPQFIFQYYREEENGRGNFPPRFSGLQFPNYSSELNVNALELDDSALYLCASSLALGSGRSDIQYFGAGTRLSVL.

The V call is TRBV9, the J call TRBJ2-7, with 8 bases that match TRBD2. J gave up 6 bases and V 0 bases, and 5 bases lay outside the gene matches. The CDR3 is 14 residues long. The V gene's germline CDR1 is SGDLS and CDR2 YYNGEE. The CDR3 sequence is CASSVEREGPEQYF. The DNA for the CDR3 is TGTGCCAGCAGCGTAGAACGGGAGGGCCCCGAGCAGTACTTC.

The rearrangement joins TRBV5-4 to TRBJ2-7; 7 positions agree with TRBD2. Germline CDR1 is SGHNT and CDR2 is YYREEE (reference sequence). Germline trimming cut 0 bases from V and 0 bases from J; bases unmatched to any gene: 3. CDR3 size: 15 residues. The CDR3 protein is CASSLGGGISYEQYF. CDR3 DNA sequence: TGTGCCAGCAGCTTGGGGGGGGGTATCTCCTACGAGCAGTACTTC. The variable domain in full, with the rest retrieved from reference TRBV5-4 and TRBJ2-7, is ETGVTQSPTHLIKTRGQQVTLRCSSQSGHNTVSWYQQALGQGPQFIFQYYREEENGRGNFPPRFSGLQFPNYSSELNVNALELDDSALYLCASSLGGGISYEQYFGPGTRLTVT.

This sequence joins TRBV30 and TRBJ2-7; 11 bases map to TRBD2. V shed 1 base and J 1 base; nucleotides not matched to a gene: 9. The CDR3 loop spans 17 amino acids. The germline V gene has CDR1 GTSNPN and CDR2 SVGIG (reference sequence). The CDR3 region has the DNA TGTGCCTGGAGTGCAAAATTCGGACTAGCGGGTTCCTACGAGCAGTACTTC. This sequence encodes CAWSAKFGLAGSYEQYF.

This clone was seen once. The CDR3 nucleotides are TGTGCCAGCAGCTCTCCCGGGACGGGACTTAACTATGGCTACACCTTC. This codes for CASSSPGTGLNYGYTF. The V gene is TRBV5-4, the J gene TRBJ1-2; TRBD1 is a possible D gene (5 bases). The CDR3 totals 16 residues. The germline gives CDR1 SGHNT, CDR2 YYREEE (reference sequence). V was clipped by 3 bases and J by 1 base, with 16 bases between them. The full variable domain, rest sourced from reference TRBV5-4 and TRBJ1-2, is ETGVTQSPTHLIKTRGQQVTLRCSSQSGHNTVSWYQQALGQGPQFIFQYYREEENGRGNFPPRFSGLQFPNYSSELNVNALELDDSALYLCASSSPGTGLNYGYTFGSGTRLTVV.

J is TRBJ2-7 and V is TRBV18; 10 nucleotides line up with TRBD1. Looked up from germline, CDR1 is KGHSH and CDR2 is LQKENI. The ends lost 3 bases at V and 3 bases at J; junction bases unmatched: 5. The CDR3 spans 15 residues. Here the CDR3 DNA reads TGTGCCAGCTCACCTCGACAGGGGGCGAACTACGAGCAGTACTTC. Residues: CASSPRQGANYEQYF.

There are a few counts of this clone. V gene TRBV7-9 combines with J gene TRBJ2-4; TRBD1 matches 9 bases. The V gene end was trimmed by 3 bases and the J gene end by 2 bases; junction bases not matched to a gene: 8. The CDR3 is 17 amino acids. Per the germline V gene, CDR1 is SEHNR and CDR2 is FQNEAQ (reference sequence). The CDR3 protein is CASSFMGQGRTKNIQYF. CDR3 in DNA: TGTGCCAGCAGCTTTATGGGACAGGGTAGGACCAAAAACATTCAGTACTTC.

The rearrangement joins TRBV30 to TRBJ2-5; TRBD2 agrees at 15 bases. The J segment lost 2 bases and the V segment lost 5 bases, leaving 3 bases of the junction unmatched. The CDR3 runs to 15 residues. Germline CDR1 GTSNPN, CDR2 SVGIG (reference sequence). CDR3 bases: TGTGCCTGGGACGGGACTAGCGGGGGGCAAGAGACCCAGTACTTC. Its protein product is CAWDGTSGGQETQYF.

This clone was picked up a small number of times. This chain links TRBV2 with TRBJ1-5; maybe TRBD1 (5 bases). The CDR3 runs 16 residues. The germline V and J ends were trimmed by 0 bases and 6 bases, with 15 bases remaining between them. CDR1 and CDR2 from the germline V gene are SNHLY and FYNNEI. The CDR3 sequence: CASSEALPGVGQPQHF. The CDR3, as DNA: TGTGCCAGCAGTGAAGCGCTTCCGGGGGTCGGTCAGCCCCAGCATTTT.

As DNA, the CDR3 is TGTGCCAGCAGGCTTAGCGGGGGGGAAAACGAGCAGTACTTC. This sequence encodes CASRLSGGENEQYF. This chain connects TRBV3-1 (or the pseudogene TRBV3-2) to TRBJ2-7; 11 nucleotides line up with TRBD2. The CDR3 runs to 14 residues. With 6 bases clipped from V and 5 bases from J, the junction kept 6 bases outside the gene matches. Germline CDR1 is LGHDT and CDR2 is YNNKEL (reference sequence).

The gene calls are TRBV11-3 and TRBJ2-7, with 10 bases aligning to TRBD2. The CDR3 length is 15 residues. Germline V gene sequence: CDR1 SGHNT, CDR2 YENEEA. Trimming removed 1 base from V and 7 bases from J; junction bases left unmatched: 7. CDR3 sequence (DNA): TGTGCCAGCAGCTTAGGTCTAGCGGGAGTAAAAGAGCAGTACTTC. It translates to CASSLGLAGVKEQYF.

The V call is TRBV28, the J call TRBJ1-5, with D perhaps matching TRBD1 (5 bases). Trimming removed 4 bases at V and 2 bases at J, with 12 bases between. The CDR3 sequence is 15 residues long. Germline V gives CDR1 MDHEN, CDR2 SYDVKM. The CDR3 DNA sequence: TGTGCCAGCAGTTCGGCTACGGGGGGCAATCAGCCCCAGCATTTT. It yields the protein CASSSATGGNQPQHF.

This clone was counted a few times. V and J are TRBV28 and TRBJ1-3, with 7 bases lining up with TRBD1. The CDR3 is 18 residues long. Germline loops: CDR1 MDHEN, CDR2 SYDVKM. With 7 bases clipped from V and 0 bases from J, the junction kept 15 bases outside the gene matches. Here the CDR3 reads CASKTGPRLRFSGNTIYF. In DNA form, the CDR3 reads TGTGCCAGCAAGACAGGGCCTCGGTTACGGTTCTCTGGAAACACCATATATTTT.

The J gene is TRBJ2-4, the V gene TRBV19; no reliable D call. The germline V gene encodes CDR1 LNHDA and CDR2 SQIVND (reference sequence). V lost 4 bases to trimming and J lost 0 bases, with 13 bases between them. This CDR3 contains 16 residues. The DNA for the CDR3 is TGTGCCAGTAGTACAGTCCAACGATTAGCCAAAAACATTCAGTACTTC. It is translated as CASSTVQRLAKNIQYF.

This clone showed up just a few times. The CDR3 reads CASSWDRGDTGELFF. The CDR3 nucleotides read TGCGCCAGCAGTTGGGACAGGGGGGACACCGGGGAGCTGTTTTTT. The chain carries TRBV5-1 and TRBJ2-2, with TRBD1 identical over 11 bases. The V gene end was trimmed by 5 bases and the J gene end by 3 bases; junction bases not matched to a gene: 3. The CDR3 has 15 residues. Germline V gene sequence: CDR1 SGHRS, CDR2 YFSETQ. The full variable domain, with the rest looked up from reference TRBV5-1 and TRBJ2-2, is KAGVTQTPRYLIKTRGQQVTLSCSPISGHRSVSWYQQTPGQGLQFLFEYFSETQRNKGNFPGRFSGRQFSNSRSEMNVSTLELGDSALYLCASSWDRGDTGELFFGEGSRLTVL.

The chain is built from TRBV5-1 and TRBJ1-6; the D is unclear. Germline CDR1 SGHRS, CDR2 YFSETQ. CDR3 size: 13 residues. Trimming shortened V by 5 bases and J by 9 bases, and 12 bases separated the two germline ends. CDR3: CASRIGEVSPLHF. The DNA for the CDR3 is TGCGCCAGCAGGATTGGAGAGGTTTCACCCCTCCACTTT.

The rearrangement links TRBV29-1 to TRBJ2-1, with a tentative D call TRBD1 (6 bases). Germline V gives CDR1 SQVTM, CDR2 ANQGSEA. Between the trimmed V and J ends, which lost 4 bases and 0 bases, there was a span of 10 bases. CDR3 length: 14 residues. The CDR3 DNA reads TGCAGCGTTGTACAGGGTCCCTCCTACAATGAGCAGTTCTTC. It yields the protein CSVVQGPSYNEQFF.

This clone was counted a single time. The chain recombines TRBV6-6 with TRBJ1-2; weak D call: TRBD1 (5 bases). Germline-derived CDR1 and CDR2 are MNHNY and SVGAGI (reference sequence). The CDR3 is 15 residues long. V was trimmed by 6 bases and J by 4 bases, leaving 18 bases between them. The CDR3 region is CASRDVRDRAYGYTF. The CDR3 region has the DNA TGTGCCAGCAGGGACGTCAGGGATAGGGCCTATGGCTACACCTTC.

The CDR3 region is CATSRDLGAVGDTIYF. DNA for the CDR3: TGTGCCACCAGCAGAGATCTGGGGGCGGTTGGGGACACCATATATTTT. This chain connects TRBV15 to TRBJ1-3, with D possibly being TRBD1 (6 bases). V was trimmed by 0 bases and J by 8 bases, leaving 17 bases between them. There are 16 residues in the CDR3. Germline CDR1 reads LNHNV; CDR2 reads YYDKDF (reference sequence).

This rearrangement joins TRBV6-5 to TRBJ2-1; 9 bases fit TRBD2. V trimming: 3 bases; J trimming: 5 bases; junction bases outside the gene matches: 8. CDR3 length: 16 amino acids. The germline V gene has CDR1 MNHEY and CDR2 SVGAGI. CDR3 region: CASSYGGASGNNEQFF. The CDR3 coding sequence is TGTGCCAGCAGTTATGGGGGGGCTAGCGGGAACAATGAGCAGTTCTTC.

In nucleotides, the CDR3 is TGTGCCAGCAGCTTAAATGTTGGCCATAATGAAAAACTGTTTTTT. Translation gives CASSLNVGHNEKLFF. The chain joins TRBV11-2 to TRBJ1-4; D is uncertain. Germline V gives CDR1 SGHAT, CDR2 FQNNGV. This CDR3 comprises 15 residues. V lost 2 bases, J lost 4 bases, and 11 bases lay in between.

V and J are TRBV19 and TRBJ2-7; no definite D call. The germline gives CDR1 LNHDA, CDR2 SQIVND (reference sequence). CDR3 length: 12 amino acids. V dropped 4 bases and J dropped 6 bases, with 10 bases sitting between them. CDR3 DNA: TGTGCCAGTAGTACGCCGTCGGGCGAGCAGTACTTC. Amino acid sequence: CASSTPSGEQYF.

J is TRBJ2-5 and V is TRBV2, with D maybe TRBD2 (6 bases). Germline assignment: CDR1 SNHLY and CDR2 FYNNEI. The V and J ends lost 3 bases and 5 bases respectively, with 19 bases between them. CDR3 size: 16 residues. The CDR3 DNA is TGTGCCAGCAGTGAGGATGCGGGGAACGATGGGGAGACCCAGTACTTC. Translating gives CASSEDAGNDGETQYF.

This clone was found once. The chain employs TRBV27 and TRBJ2-7, with 7 bases matching TRBD1. Unmatched junction bases numbered 1, after V lost 3 bases and J lost 2 bases. Per germline, CDR1 MNHEY and CDR2 SMNVEV (reference sequence). The CDR3 runs to 13 residues. The DNA for the CDR3 is TGTGCCAGCAGTTTCGGACAGGCCTACGAGCAGTACTTC. Protein product: CASSFGQAYEQYF.

This clone was counted a single time. Sequence at one end of the junction differs from germline and may be a read error. The gene calls are TRBV14 and TRBJ2-7; TRBD1 aligns across 10 bases. Germline V gene sequence: CDR1 SGHDN, CDR2 FVKESK. The CDR3 runs to 15 residues. As DNA, the CDR3 is TGTGCCGGCAGCCATCGACAGGGGGCTAACTACGAGCAGTACTTC. The encoded protein is CAGSHRQGANYEQYF.

This chain joins TRBV7-2 and TRBJ2-7, with 15 bases matching TRBD2. Germline assignment: CDR1 SGHTA and CDR2 FQGNSA. The CDR3 spans 16 residues. V trimming: 5 bases; J trimming: 6 bases; junction bases outside the gene matches: 8. Here the CDR3 DNA reads TGTGCCAGCAGCCCGAGATCGGGACTAGCGGGAGGCGAGCAGTACTTC. Amino acid sequence: CASSPRSGLAGGEQYF.

The rearrangement uses TRBV12-5 and TRBJ1-4; no definite D call. Between the trimmed V and J ends, which lost 4 bases and 0 bases, there was a span of 27 bases. The CDR3 is 21 residues long. The V gene's germline CDR1 is LGHNT and CDR2 FRNRAP. For the CDR3, the DNA is TGTGCTAGTGGTTCCCCCGGGTGGAGGGAAAGAAAGGGTACAACTAATGAAAAACTGTTTTTT. This encodes CASGSPGWRERKGTTNEKLFF.

The chain couples TRBV28 to TRBJ1-6; perhaps TRBD1 as D (5 bases). This CDR3 region has 12 residues. Per the germline V gene, CDR1 is MDHEN and CDR2 is SYDVKM. CDR3 region: CAEGSPNSPLHF. In DNA, the CDR3 is TGTGCGGAGGGGTCACCAAATTCACCCCTCCACTTT.